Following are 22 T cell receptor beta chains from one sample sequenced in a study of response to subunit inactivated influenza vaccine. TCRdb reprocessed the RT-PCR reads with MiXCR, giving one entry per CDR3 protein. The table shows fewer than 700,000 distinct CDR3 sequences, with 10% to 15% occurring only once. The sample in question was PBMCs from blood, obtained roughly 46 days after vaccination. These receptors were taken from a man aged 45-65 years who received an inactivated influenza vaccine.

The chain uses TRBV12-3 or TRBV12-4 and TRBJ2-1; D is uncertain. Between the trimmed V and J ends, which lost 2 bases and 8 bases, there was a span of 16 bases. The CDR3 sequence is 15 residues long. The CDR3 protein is CASSLSASSPYEQFF. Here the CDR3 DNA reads TGTGCCAGCAGTTTATCGGCCTCAAGCCCCTATGAGCAGTTCTTC.

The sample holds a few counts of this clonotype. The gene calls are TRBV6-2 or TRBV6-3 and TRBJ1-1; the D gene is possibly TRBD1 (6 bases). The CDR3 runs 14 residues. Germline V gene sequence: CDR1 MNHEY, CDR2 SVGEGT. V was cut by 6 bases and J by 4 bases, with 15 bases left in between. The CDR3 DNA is TGTGCCAGCAGCGGAGGACAGACGGGCACTGAAGCTTTCTTT. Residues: CASSGGQTGTEAFF.

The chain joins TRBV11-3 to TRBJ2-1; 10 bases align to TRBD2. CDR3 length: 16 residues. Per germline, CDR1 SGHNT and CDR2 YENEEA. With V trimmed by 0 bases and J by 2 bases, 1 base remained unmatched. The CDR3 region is CASSLEGTSAYNEQFF. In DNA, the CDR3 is TGTGCCAGCAGCTTAGAGGGGACTAGCGCCTACAATGAGCAGTTCTTC.

Here the CDR3 reads CASSEFSGGREQFF. CDR3 bases: TGTGCCAGCAGCGAGTTTAGCGGGGGACGTGAGCAGTTCTTC. The V and J genes are TRBV7-2 and TRBJ2-1, with TRBD2 identical over 9 bases. CDR3 length: 14 amino acids. The V and J ends lost 5 bases and 9 bases, in that order; junction bases with no gene match: 8. Germline CDR1 and CDR2: SGHTA and FQGNSA.

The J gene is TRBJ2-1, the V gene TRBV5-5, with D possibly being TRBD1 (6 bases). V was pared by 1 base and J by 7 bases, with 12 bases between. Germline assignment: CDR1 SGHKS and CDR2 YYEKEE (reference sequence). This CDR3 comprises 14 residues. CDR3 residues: CASSLLGARNEQFF. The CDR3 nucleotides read TGTGCCAGCAGCTTGCTGGGGGCGCGAAATGAGCAGTTCTTC.

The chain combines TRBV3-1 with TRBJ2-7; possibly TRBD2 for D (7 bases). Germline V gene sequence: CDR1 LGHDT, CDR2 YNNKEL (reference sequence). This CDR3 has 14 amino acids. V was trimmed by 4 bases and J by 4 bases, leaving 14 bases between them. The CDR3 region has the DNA TGTGCCAGCAGCCGGGGGCTAGCGGTGTACGAGCAGTACTTC. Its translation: CASSRGLAVYEQYF.

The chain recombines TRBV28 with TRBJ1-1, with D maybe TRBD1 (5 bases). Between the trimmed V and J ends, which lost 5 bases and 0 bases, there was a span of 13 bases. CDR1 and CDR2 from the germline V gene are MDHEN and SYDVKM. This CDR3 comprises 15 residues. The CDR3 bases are TGTGCCAGCAGTAAAGAGGAGGGGATGAACACTGAAGCTTTCTTT. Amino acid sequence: CASSKEEGMNTEAFF.

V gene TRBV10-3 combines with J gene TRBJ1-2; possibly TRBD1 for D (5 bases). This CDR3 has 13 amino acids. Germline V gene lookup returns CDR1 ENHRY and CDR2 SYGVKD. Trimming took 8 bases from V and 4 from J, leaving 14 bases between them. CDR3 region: CAILRGESYGYTF. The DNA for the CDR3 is TGTGCCATCCTCCGGGGCGAGAGCTATGGCTACACCTTC.

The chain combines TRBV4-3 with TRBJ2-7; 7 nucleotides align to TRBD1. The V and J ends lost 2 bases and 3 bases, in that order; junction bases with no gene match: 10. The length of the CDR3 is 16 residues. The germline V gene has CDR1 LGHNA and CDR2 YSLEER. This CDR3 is CASSQNYGDRSYEQYF. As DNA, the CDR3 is TGCGCCAGCAGCCAAAACTACGGGGACAGAAGCTACGAGCAGTACTTC.

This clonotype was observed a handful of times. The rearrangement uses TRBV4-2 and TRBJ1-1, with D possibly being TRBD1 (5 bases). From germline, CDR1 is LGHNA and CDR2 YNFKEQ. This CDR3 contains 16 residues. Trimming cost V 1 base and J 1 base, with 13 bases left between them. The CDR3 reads CASSQVSGRKNTEAFF. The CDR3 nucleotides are TGTGCCAGCAGCCAAGTGTCAGGGAGAAAGAACACTGAAGCTTTCTTT.

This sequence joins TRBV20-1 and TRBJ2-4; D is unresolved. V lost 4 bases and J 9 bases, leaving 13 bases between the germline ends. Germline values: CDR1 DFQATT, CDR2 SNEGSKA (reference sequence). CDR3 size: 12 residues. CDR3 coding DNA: TGCAGTGCTAATGCCCCTATTAGCATTCAGTACTTC. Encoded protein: CSANAPISIQYF.

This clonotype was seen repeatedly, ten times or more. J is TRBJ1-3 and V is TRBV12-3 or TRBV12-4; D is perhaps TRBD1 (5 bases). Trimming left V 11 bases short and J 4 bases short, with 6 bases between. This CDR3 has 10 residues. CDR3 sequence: CAGGGNTIYF. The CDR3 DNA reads TGTGCCGGGGGAGGAAACACCATATATTTT.

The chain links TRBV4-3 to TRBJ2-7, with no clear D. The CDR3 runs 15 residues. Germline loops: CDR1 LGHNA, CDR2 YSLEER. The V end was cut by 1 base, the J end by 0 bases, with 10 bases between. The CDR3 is CASSQGTTSSYEQYF. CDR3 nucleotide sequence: TGCGCCAGCAGCCAAGGGACGACAAGCTCCTACGAGCAGTACTTC.

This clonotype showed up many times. The CDR3 coding sequence is TGTGCCAGCAGCCAAAGACTAGCGGGGGGGTCTGGGGCCAACGTCCTGACTTTC. As protein: CASSQRLAGGSGANVLTF. The chain employs TRBV3-1 and TRBJ2-6; 14 bases line up with TRBD2. CDR3 length: 18 residues. The V gene's germline CDR1 is LGHDT and CDR2 YNNKEL (reference sequence). The J segment lost 1 base and the V segment lost 2 bases, leaving 1 base of the junction unmatched.

The CDR3 region has the DNA TGCGCCAGCAGCCAAAGCGGCCGGGGCATAGATACGCAGTATTTT. This sequence encodes CASSQSGRGIDTQYF. The chain links TRBV4-1 to TRBJ2-3; D could derive from TRBD1 or TRBD2 (5 bases each). Germline V gene lookup returns CDR1 MGHRA and CDR2 YSYEKL. V was clipped by 2 bases and J by 5 bases, with 14 bases between them. The CDR3 covers 15 residues.

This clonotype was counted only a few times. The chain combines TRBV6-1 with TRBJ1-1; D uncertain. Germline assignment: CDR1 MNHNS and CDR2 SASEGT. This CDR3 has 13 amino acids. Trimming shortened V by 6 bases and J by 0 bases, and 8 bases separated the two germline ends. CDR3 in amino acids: CASRRIMNTEAFF. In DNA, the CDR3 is TGTGCCAGCAGACGGATTATGAACACTGAAGCTTTCTTT.

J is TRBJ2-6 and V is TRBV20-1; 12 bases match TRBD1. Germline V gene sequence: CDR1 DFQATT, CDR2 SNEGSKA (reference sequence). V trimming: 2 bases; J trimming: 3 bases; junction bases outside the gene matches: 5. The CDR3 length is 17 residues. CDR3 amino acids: CSARIRDRGLGANVLTF. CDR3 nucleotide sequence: TGCAGTGCTAGAATCCGGGACAGGGGGCTTGGGGCCAACGTCCTGACTTTC.

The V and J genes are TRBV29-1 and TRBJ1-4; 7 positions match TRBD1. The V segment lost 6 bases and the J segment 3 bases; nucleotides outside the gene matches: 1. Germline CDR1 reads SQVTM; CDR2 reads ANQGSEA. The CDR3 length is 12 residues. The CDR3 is CSVGTANEKLFF. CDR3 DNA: TGCAGCGTGGGGACAGCTAATGAAAAACTGTTTTTT.

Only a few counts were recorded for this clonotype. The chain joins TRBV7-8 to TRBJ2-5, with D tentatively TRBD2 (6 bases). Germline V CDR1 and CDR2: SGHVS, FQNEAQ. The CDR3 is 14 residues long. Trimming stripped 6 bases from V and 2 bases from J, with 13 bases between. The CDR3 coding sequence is TGTGCCAGCAGTCGGGGACGGGGGCAAGAGACCCAGTACTTC. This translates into CASSRGRGQETQYF.

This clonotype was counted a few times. The CDR3 nucleotides read TGCGCCAGCAGCCAAACTAGCGGGAGATGGGGTGAGCAGTTCTTC. Protein: CASSQTSGRWGEQFF. The chain employs TRBV4-3 and TRBJ2-1; 11 positions agree with TRBD2. The J segment lost 9 bases and the V segment lost 2 bases, leaving 6 bases of the junction unmatched. Germline CDR1 is LGHNA and CDR2 is YSLEER. CDR3 length: 15 amino acids.

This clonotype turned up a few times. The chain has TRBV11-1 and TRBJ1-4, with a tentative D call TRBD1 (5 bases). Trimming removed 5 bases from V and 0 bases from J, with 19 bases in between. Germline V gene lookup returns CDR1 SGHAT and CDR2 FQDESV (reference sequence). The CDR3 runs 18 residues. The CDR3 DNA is TGTGCCAGCAGCCTGCAGCCCTTAGGAGGGGCAACTAATGAAAAACTGTTTTTT. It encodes CASSLQPLGGATNEKLFF.

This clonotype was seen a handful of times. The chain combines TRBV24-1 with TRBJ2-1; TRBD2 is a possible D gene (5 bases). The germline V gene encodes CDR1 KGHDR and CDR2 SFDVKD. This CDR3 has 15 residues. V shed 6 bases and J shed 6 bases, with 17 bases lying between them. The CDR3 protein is CATSPYSEVGNEQFF. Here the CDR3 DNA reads TGTGCCACCAGTCCCTACTCGGAGGTAGGCAATGAGCAGTTCTTC.